A single sample is the source of the 28 T cell receptor beta chains below, sequenced in a study of human T cells and chemical hapten exposure (dated by TCRdb to the early 2020s). The time point label, read with the paper, signifies: patch test 1, 2 weeks after DPC sensitization. This specimen's treatment or condition label, per the study, means: therapeutic diphenylcyclopropenone sensitization with weekly scalp DPC. Libraries came from RACE. The reads were generated on a NextSeq 500. The public sequencing data were trimmed at Q25 with fastp and processed into clonotypes with MiXCR by TCRdb, which kept only in-frame beta chains. When rows share a CDR3 protein, they turn into one entry using the most common DNA and genes. Across this sample there are 380,000 or so distinct CDR3 sequences, with nearly 5% seen only once. The ten largest clones capture under 3% of the sample. Here the sequenced sample was whole blood, taken in connection with sensitization to the hapten diphenylcyclopropenone (DPC). The origin of the receptors is a woman between 50 and 59 years old with alopecia areata. Some clones in this sample may be carry-over from other donors' samples.

There are many counts of this clonotype. The chain carries TRBV7-2 and TRBJ2-3; D is perhaps TRBD2 (6 bases). V lost 10 bases to trimming and J lost 6 bases, with 20 bases between them. This CDR3 is 14 amino acids long. Germline V gene sequence: CDR1 SGHTA, CDR2 FQGNSA. CDR3 DNA: TGTGCCACCTCACTGGGGCTAGCGCCTGATACGCAGTATTTT. Its protein product is CATSLGLAPDTQYF.

This clonotype was detected a few times. The chain employs TRBV5-1 and TRBJ1-2; D is unclear. The CDR3 is 14 amino acids. Germline V CDR1 and CDR2: SGHRS, YFSETQ. V was trimmed by 0 bases and J by 2 bases, leaving 8 bases between them. The CDR3 is CASSLAGENYGYTF. CDR3 nucleotide sequence: TGCGCCAGCAGCTTGGCTGGGGAAAACTATGGCTACACCTTC.

This clonotype was recorded at least ten times. This rearrangement joins TRBV29-1 to TRBJ1-1; D is ambiguous. Deletions cut 1 base from V and 4 bases from J, with 13 bases between. This CDR3 has 14 amino acids. Germline loops: CDR1 SQVTM, CDR2 ANQGSEA. The CDR3 sequence is CSVEGGGFGTEAFF. The DNA of the CDR3 is TGCAGCGTTGAAGGGGGAGGGTTTGGCACTGAAGCTTTCTTT.

This clonotype was counted ten times or more. V is TRBV6-5 and J is TRBJ2-3; D unclear. V was trimmed by 6 bases and J by 2 bases, leaving 6 bases between them. Germline V lookup: CDR1 MNHEY, CDR2 SVGAGI. The CDR3 spans 12 residues. CDR3 sequence reads: CASRDHTDTQYF. The CDR3 nucleotides read TGTGCCAGCAGGGATCACACAGATACGCAGTATTTT.

The chain combines TRBV6-6 with TRBJ1-1, with D hard to call. The V and J ends lost 0 bases and 8 bases respectively, with 16 bases between them. Germline V gene data show CDR1 as MNHNY and CDR2 as SVGAGI (reference sequence). The CDR3 sequence is 15 residues long. In DNA, the CDR3 is TGTGCCAGCAGTTACTCGAGTTCCTCCACCGGGGAAGCTTTCTTT. This encodes CASSYSSSSTGEAFF.

The sample holds many counts of this clonotype. The chain has TRBV6-4 and TRBJ2-5, with 8 bases lining up with TRBD2. This CDR3 contains 14 residues. J gave up 4 bases and V 7 bases, and 8 bases lay outside the gene matches. Germline CDR1 and CDR2: MRHNA and SNTAGT. The CDR3 nucleotides are TGTGCCAGCATCCCCAGCGGGAGCAGAGAGACCCAGTACTTC. Its translation is CASIPSGSRETQYF.

Details on this clonotype: Possible read error: a much larger clone is one base away. This rearrangement joins TRBV20-1 to TRBJ2-1, with 9 nucleotides matching TRBD2. There are 14 residues in the CDR3. V lost 3 bases and J lost 8; bases outside the gene matches: 8. Germline lookup yields CDR1 DFQATT and CDR2 SNEGSKA (reference sequence). The CDR3 DNA sequence: TGCAGTGCTAGCTCGGCGGGGGGGGTCTATGAGCAGTTCTTC. This gives the protein CSASSAGGVYEQFF.

At least ten counts were recorded for this clonotype. V is TRBV4-1 and J is TRBJ1-1; 9 positions agree with TRBD1. The J segment lost 5 bases and the V segment lost 0 bases, leaving 1 base of the junction unmatched. The germline V gene encodes CDR1 MGHRA and CDR2 YSYEKL. This CDR3 has 14 residues. This chain's CDR3 is CASSQEDRGTEAFF. In nucleotides, the CDR3 is TGCGCCAGCAGCCAAGAAGACAGGGGGACTGAAGCTTTCTTT.

This chain joins TRBV4-1 and TRBJ1-2; D gene ambiguous. Germline assignment: CDR1 MGHRA and CDR2 YSYEKL. CDR3 length equals 14 residues. V was shortened by 0 bases and J by 0 bases, with 5 bases between the two germline ends. CDR3 nucleotides: TGCGCCAGCAGCCAAGATTCCACTAACTATGGCTACACCTTC. Translation gives CASSQDSTNYGYTF.

The rearrangement joins TRBV7-2 to TRBJ1-2, with unresolved D. V was shortened by 4 bases and J by 3 bases, with 12 bases between the two germline ends. Germline V lookup: CDR1 SGHTA, CDR2 FQGNSA. There are 14 residues in the CDR3. The CDR3 region has the DNA TGTGCCAGCAGCTCCTCTCGAGTTGACTATGGCTACACCTTC. Protein: CASSSSRVDYGYTF.

This clonotype was counted many times. This chain joins TRBV7-2 and TRBJ1-5; D gene unclear. Germline assignment: CDR1 SGHTA and CDR2 FQGNSA. V lost 1 base and J lost 2, with 9 bases in between. The CDR3 is 15 residues long. The CDR3 coding sequence is TGTGCCAGCAGCTTAGAGCGGTGGCGCAATCAGCCCCAGCATTTT. Translating it yields CASSLERWRNQPQHF.

This clonotype was recorded a few times. The chain employs TRBV5-5 and TRBJ1-5; 8 bases match TRBD1. Germline V CDR1 and CDR2: SGHKS, YYEKEE (reference sequence). V lost 4 bases, J lost 2 bases, and 5 bases stayed unmatched. The CDR3 extends over 15 amino acids. The CDR3 nucleotides read TGTGCCAGCAGCCCGACAGGGGCCGGCAATCAGCCCCAGCATTTT. Translating it yields CASSPTGAGNQPQHF.

In this sample, this clonotype turned up a few times. V and J are TRBV5-1 and TRBJ2-7; TRBD1 matches 10 bases. V was pared by 2 bases and J by 5 bases, with 7 bases of the junction left unmatched. This CDR3 spans 15 amino acids. Looked up from germline, CDR1 is SGHRS and CDR2 is YFSETQ. CDR3 DNA sequence: TGCGCCAGCAGCTTCCGGGACAGGGGTGGAAACGAGCAGTACTTC. Amino acid sequence: CASSFRDRGGNEQYF.

About this clonotype: Being one base from a much bigger clone, this may be a read error. This rearrangement joins TRBV6-5 to TRBJ1-2; no clear D gene. The germline V gene has CDR1 MNHEY and CDR2 SVGAGI. This CDR3 spans 13 amino acids. Here the CDR3 DNA reads TGTGCCAGCAGTTCTTTGGCAGCAGGTGGCTACATCTTC. This sequence encodes CASSSLAAGGYIF.

The sample holds a few counts of this clonotype. The chain carries TRBV7-6 and TRBJ2-3; D is unclear. The length of the CDR3 is 13 residues. Germline V CDR1 and CDR2: SGHVS, FNYEAQ. The V gene lost 4 bases and the J gene lost 1 base, with 6 bases spanning the gap. CDR3 loop: CASSSMGTDTQYF. The CDR3 DNA is TGTGCCAGCAGCTCGATGGGCACAGATACGCAGTATTTT.

This clonotype was counted a few times. This sequence joins TRBV12-3 or TRBV12-4 and TRBJ1-2; D is possibly TRBD1 (6 bases). The V end was cut by 11 bases, the J end by 2 bases, with 18 bases between. CDR3 length: 14 amino acids. CDR3 in DNA: TGTGCCCTCTTCGGGGGGCCCAAAAACTATGGCTACACCTTC. Residues: CALFGGPKNYGYTF.

This clonotype was seen at least ten times. This sequence joins TRBV6-2 or TRBV6-3 and TRBJ2-1; 12 bases are a match to TRBD2. The CDR3 has 17 residues. The V and J ends lost 2 bases and 14 bases, in that order; junction bases with no gene match: 16. CDR1 MNHEY and CDR2 SVGEGT come from the germline V gene. The CDR3 sequence: CASSYPPKTSGRPVEFF. CDR3 nucleotide sequence: TGTGCCAGCAGTTACCCACCCAAGACTAGCGGGAGACCCGTGGAGTTCTTC.

Ten or more counts support this clonotype. This rearrangement joins TRBV7-9 to TRBJ1-1; maybe TRBD1 (5 bases). Trimming took off 5 bases at V and 9 bases at J, with 13 bases between the two ends. The V gene's germline CDR1 is SEHNR and CDR2 FQNEAQ (reference sequence). The CDR3 covers 12 residues. CDR3 sequence reads: CASSLVRVKAFF. CDR3 sequence (DNA): TGTGCCAGCAGCCTGGTCAGGGTAAAAGCTTTCTTT.

This chain joins TRBV7-8 and TRBJ1-1, with 8 bases aligning to TRBD1. Looked up from germline, CDR1 is SGHVS and CDR2 is FQNEAQ. CDR3 size: 14 residues. The V segment lost 6 bases and the J segment 1 base; nucleotides outside the gene matches: 4. CDR3 coding DNA: TGTGCCAGCAGGATCGACAGGGGGAACACTGAAGCTTTCTTT. Translated: CASRIDRGNTEAFF.

About this clonotype itself: Germline and junction disagree at one end, which may indicate a read error. CDR3 coding DNA: TGTGCAACCAGTCCGGTGGGACAGGGGTCTGCCAAAAACATTCAGTACTTC. Translated: CATSPVGQGSAKNIQYF. The chain carries TRBV15 and TRBJ2-4; 10 bases map to TRBD1. Germline V gene lookup returns CDR1 LNHNV and CDR2 YYDKDF (reference sequence). The CDR3 is made up of 17 amino acids. Based on the CDR3 plus reference TRBV15 and TRBJ2-4, the full variable domain is DAMVIQNPRYQVTQFGKPVTLSCSQTLNHNVMYWYQQKSSQAPKLLFHYYDKDFNNEADTPDNFQSRRPNTSFCFLDIRSPGLGDTAMYLCATSPVGQGSAKNIQYFGAGTRLSVL.

In this sample, this clonotype turned up many times. The chain has TRBV6-2 or TRBV6-3 and TRBJ2-7; D may be TRBD2 (7 bases). Germline V CDR1 and CDR2: MNHEY, SVGEGT. CDR3 length: 16 residues. V was shortened by 8 bases and J by 2 bases, with 22 bases between the two germline ends. Here the CDR3 DNA reads TGTGCCAGCCAGCCCCTGGGGGGCGGGAGAACCTACGAGCAGTACTTC. Protein product: CASQPLGGGRTYEQYF.

At least ten counts were recorded for this clonotype. The chain is built from TRBV28 and TRBJ2-1; D is perhaps TRBD1 (6 bases). The CDR3 has 17 amino acids. V lost 5 bases to trimming and J lost 6 bases, with 23 bases between them. Looked up from germline, CDR1 is MDHEN and CDR2 is SYDVKM. This chain's CDR3 is CASSPSGQTTGGNEQFF. The CDR3 DNA reads as TGTGCCAGCAGTCCCTCCGGACAGACCACTGGGGGCAATGAGCAGTTCTTC. The full variable domain, with the rest looked up from reference TRBV28 and TRBJ2-1, is DVKVTQSSRYLVKRTGEKVFLECVQDMDHENMFWYRQDPGLGLRLIYFSYDVKMKEKGDIPEGYSVSREKKERFSLILESASTNQTSMYLCASSPSGQTTGGNEQFFGPGTRLTVL.

The chain employs TRBV11-2 and TRBJ1-2; D remains unclear. The length of the CDR3 is 13 residues. V was shortened by 5 bases and J by 4 bases, with 11 bases between the two germline ends. CDR1 SGHAT and CDR2 FQNNGV come from the germline V gene. CDR3 in DNA: TGTGCCAGCAGCCCGACGCAAAGCTATGGCTACACCTTC. This sequence encodes CASSPTQSYGYTF.

This rearrangement joins TRBV4-2 to TRBJ2-7; 7 bases are shared with TRBD2. V trimming: 4 bases; J trimming: 5 bases; junction bases outside the gene matches: 17. The germline V gene encodes CDR1 LGHNA and CDR2 YNFKEQ. The CDR3 is 17 amino acids. This CDR3 reads CASSLSPIEREGHEQYF. DNA for the CDR3: TGTGCCAGCAGCCTTAGTCCCATCGAGAGGGAGGGCCACGAGCAGTACTTC.

This rearrangement joins TRBV2 to TRBJ2-7; TRBD2 matches 14 bases. Germline CDR1 reads SNHLY; CDR2 reads FYNNEI. CDR3 size: 15 residues. J was trimmed by 6 bases and V by 4 bases; bases with no gene match: 5. CDR3 sequence: CASSGGTSGSPEQYF. For the CDR3, the DNA is TGTGCCAGCAGTGGGGGGACTAGCGGGAGTCCCGAGCAGTACTTC. Drawing the rest from reference TRBV2 and TRBJ2-7, the complete variable domain is EPEVTQTPSHQVTQMGQEVILRCVPISNHLYFYWYRQILGQKVEFLVSFYNNEISEKSEIFDDQFSVERPDGSNFTLKIRSTKLEDSAMYFCASSGGTSGSPEQYFGPGTRLTVT.

This chain connects TRBV6-5 to TRBJ1-1; weak D call: TRBD1 (5 bases). Germline CDR1 reads MNHEY; CDR2 reads SVGAGI. Trimming took off 6 bases at V and 0 bases at J, with 14 bases between the two ends. The CDR3 runs 15 residues. The CDR3 spells CASRIPGKVNTEAFF. As DNA, the CDR3 is TGTGCCAGCAGAATTCCAGGGAAGGTGAACACTGAAGCTTTCTTT.

This clonotype was counted ten times or more. The gene calls are TRBV28 and TRBJ1-4; 8 bases map to TRBD1. With 3 bases clipped from V and 7 bases from J, the junction kept 7 bases outside the gene matches. The germline V gene encodes CDR1 MDHEN and CDR2 SYDVKM. CDR3 length equals 15 residues. CDR3: CASSLTGARGEKLFF. CDR3 nucleotide sequence: TGTGCCAGCAGTTTGACAGGGGCCCGGGGTGAAAAACTGTTTTTT.

This sequence joins TRBV20-1 and TRBJ1-3, with a possible D match to TRBD1 (5 bases). Germline CDR1 reads DFQATT; CDR2 reads SNEGSKA (reference sequence). The CDR3 loop spans 18 amino acids. V was clipped by 0 bases and J by 0 bases, with 18 bases between them. The CDR3 bases are TGCAGTGCTAGAGATGGATTTTCGGGGGGTAACTCTGGAAACACCATATATTTT. As protein: CSARDGFSGGNSGNTIYF.